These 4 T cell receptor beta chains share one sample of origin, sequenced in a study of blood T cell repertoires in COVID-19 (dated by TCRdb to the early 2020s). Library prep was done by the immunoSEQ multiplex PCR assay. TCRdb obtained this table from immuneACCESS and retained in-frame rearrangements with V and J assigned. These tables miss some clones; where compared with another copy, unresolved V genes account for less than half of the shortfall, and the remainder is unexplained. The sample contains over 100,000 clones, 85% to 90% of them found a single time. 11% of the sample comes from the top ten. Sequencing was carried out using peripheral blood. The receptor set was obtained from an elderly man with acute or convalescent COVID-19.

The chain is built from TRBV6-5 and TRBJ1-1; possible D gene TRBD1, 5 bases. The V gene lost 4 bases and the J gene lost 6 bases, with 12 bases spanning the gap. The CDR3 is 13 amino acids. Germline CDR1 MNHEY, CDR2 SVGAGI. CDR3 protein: CASSSGPGAEAFF. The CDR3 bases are TGTGCCAGCAGTTCTGGACCGGGGGCTGAAGCTTTCTTT.

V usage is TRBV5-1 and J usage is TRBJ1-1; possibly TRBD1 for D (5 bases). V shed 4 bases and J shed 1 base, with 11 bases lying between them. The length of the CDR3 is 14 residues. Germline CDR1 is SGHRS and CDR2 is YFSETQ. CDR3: CASSRGTENTEAFF. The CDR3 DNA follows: TGCGCCAGCAGCCGGGGGACGGAGAACACTGAAGCTTTCTTT.

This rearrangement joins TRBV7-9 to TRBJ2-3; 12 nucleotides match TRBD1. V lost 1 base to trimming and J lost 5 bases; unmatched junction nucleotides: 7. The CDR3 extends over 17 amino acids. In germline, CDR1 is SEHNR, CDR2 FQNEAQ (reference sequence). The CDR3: CASSLVPGQGAIDTQYF. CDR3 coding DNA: TGTGCCAGCAGCTTAGTCCCGGGACAGGGGGCGATAGATACGCAGTATTTT.

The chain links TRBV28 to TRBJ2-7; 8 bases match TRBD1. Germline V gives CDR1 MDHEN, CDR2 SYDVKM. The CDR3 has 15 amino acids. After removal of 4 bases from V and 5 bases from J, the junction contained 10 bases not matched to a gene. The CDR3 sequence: CASSWLWTGNDEQYF. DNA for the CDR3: TGTGCCAGCAGTTGGCTTTGGACAGGGAACGACGAGCAGTACTTC. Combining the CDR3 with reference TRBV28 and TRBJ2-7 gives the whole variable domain DVKVTQSSRYLVKRTGEKVFLECVQDMDHENMFWYRQDPGLGLRLIYFSYDVKMKEKGDIPEGYSVSREKKERFSLILESASTNQTSMYLCASSWLWTGNDEQYFGPGTRLTVT.